These T cell receptor beta chains were read from a single sample in a study of cytomegalovirus exposure and HLA in healthy donors. Profiling relied on immunoSEQ multiplex PCR, and the TCRdb table lists in-frame clones only, not all of them. This table holds 95,000 to 150,000 clones. Sequenced input: PBMCs. The source is a young man in good health and CMV-seronegative. CDR3s include the opening cysteine and the closing phenylalanine or tryptophan. Fields, in order: J gene, D gene, V gene, CDR3 protein, CDR3 DNA. D genes are given only for firm matches.

>TRBJ2-2|TRBD1|TRBV7-3
CASGDRGGAGELFF
TGTGCCAGCGGCGACAGGGGGGGAGCCGGGGAGCTGTTTTTT
>TRBJ2-7|TRBD1|TRBV6-1
CASSERVRGQGRSEQYF
TGTGCCAGCAGTGAAAGGGTACGGGGACAGGGAAGGAGCGAGCAGTACTTC
>TRBJ1-5|NA|TRBV7-8
CASSLGGGMNSNQPQHF
TGTGCCAGCAGCTTAGGTGGAGGGATGAATAGCAATCAGCCCCAGCATTTT
>TRBJ1-2|NA|TRBV6-1
CASSGEGGGGLSGYTF
TGTGCCAGCAGTGGGGAGGGCGGAGGGGGTCTGAGTGGCTACACCTTC
>TRBJ2-3|NA|TRBV5-8
CASSLRSTDTQYF
TGTGCCAGCAGCTTGCGGAGCACAGATACGCAGTATTTT
>TRBJ1-4|TRBD1|TRBV7-9
CASTRRGQSPITTNEKLFF
TGTGCCAGCACTAGAAGGGGACAGTCCCCTATCACAACTAATGAAAAACTGTTTTTT
>TRBJ2-1|NA|TRBV30
CAWAGQSVYNEQFF
TGCGCCTGGGCAGGACAGTCTGTCTACAATGAGCAGTTCTTC
>TRBJ2-7|TRBD2|TRBV6-5
CASSPTSGSGEQYF
TGTGCCAGCAGCCCGACTAGCGGGAGTGGAGAGCAGTACTTC
>TRBJ1-4|TRBD1|TRBV18
CASSLLPPGQGEEKLFF
TGTGCCAGCTCACTATTACCTCCGGGACAGGGTGAGGAAAAACTGTTTTTT
>TRBJ1-1|NA|TRBV5-1
CASSLAGNTEAFF
TGCGCCAGCAGCTTGGCAGGGAACACTGAAGCTTTCTTT
>TRBJ1-6|NA|TRBV7-2
CASSFSTKGNSPLHF
TGTGCCAGCAGCTTCTCGACTAAGGGTAATTCACCCCTCCACTTT
>TRBJ2-4|NA|TRBV5-6
CASSLVAKNIQYF
TGTGCCAGCAGCTTGGTTGCGAAGAACATTCAGTACTTC
>TRBJ2-7|TRBD1|TRBV27
CASRRPGQGHEQYF
TGTGCCAGCAGACGGCCGGGACAGGGTCACGAGCAGTACTTC
>TRBJ1-2|TRBD1|TRBV10-3
CAISPGTGSGYTF
TGTGCCATCAGTCCCGGGACAGGATCTGGCTACACCTTC
>TRBJ2-5|NA|TRBV9
CASSVEAGVETQYF
TGTGCCAGCAGCGTAGAGGCAGGGGTAGAGACCCAGTACTTC
>TRBJ1-6|TRBD1|TRBV28
CASSSGTGDNSPLHF
TGTGCCAGCAGTTCCGGGACAGGGGATAATTCACCCCTCCACTTT